The next 3 T cell receptor beta chains were all read from a single sample in a study of T cells after yellow fever vaccination. TCRdb reprocessed the 5' RACE reads via MiXCR and lists one record per CDR3 protein. The table has 20,000 to 25,000 distinct CDR3 sequences, 4% to 6% seen once. Sample: PBMCs, either bulk or a sorted T-cell subset (CD4+, CD8+, memory, or dextramer-sorted; not recorded which), taken about 41 days after the first yellow fever vaccination. The receptors stem from a man aged 18 to 30 who received the YFV17D yellow fever vaccine.

In regard to this clonotype: A much larger clone lies a single base off, so this may be a read error. This rearrangement joins TRBV11-2 to TRBJ1-4; perhaps TRBD1 as D (6 bases). CDR1 SGHAT and CDR2 FQNNGV come from the germline V gene. There are 16 residues in the CDR3. The CDR3 sequence is CANSARGGQGHEKLFF. The CDR3 DNA reads as TGTGCCAACAGCGCCCGGGGGGGGCAGGGGCATGAAAAACTGTTTTTT.

This clonotype has ten or more counts. This sequence joins TRBV10-3 and TRBJ1-2, with D possibly TRBD1 on 5 matching bases. Germline-derived CDR1 and CDR2 are ENHRY and SYGVKD. The CDR3 sequence is 14 residues long. V lost 10 bases and J lost 6, with 21 bases in between. This chain's CDR3 is CATSREMGTDGYTF. The CDR3 nucleotides read TGTGCCACCAGCCGTGAGATGGGGACCGATGGCTACACCTTC.

This clonotype was recorded at least ten times. The genes are TRBV3-1 and TRBJ1-3; perhaps TRBD1 as D (6 bases). The CDR3 extends over 15 amino acids. CDR1 LGHDT and CDR2 YNNKEL come from the germline V gene (reference sequence). Trimming removed 9 bases from V and 0 bases from J, with 15 bases in between. The chain's CDR3 is CASEKGDHSGNTIYF. CDR3 nucleotides: TGTGCCAGTGAAAAGGGGGACCACTCTGGAAACACCATATATTTT.